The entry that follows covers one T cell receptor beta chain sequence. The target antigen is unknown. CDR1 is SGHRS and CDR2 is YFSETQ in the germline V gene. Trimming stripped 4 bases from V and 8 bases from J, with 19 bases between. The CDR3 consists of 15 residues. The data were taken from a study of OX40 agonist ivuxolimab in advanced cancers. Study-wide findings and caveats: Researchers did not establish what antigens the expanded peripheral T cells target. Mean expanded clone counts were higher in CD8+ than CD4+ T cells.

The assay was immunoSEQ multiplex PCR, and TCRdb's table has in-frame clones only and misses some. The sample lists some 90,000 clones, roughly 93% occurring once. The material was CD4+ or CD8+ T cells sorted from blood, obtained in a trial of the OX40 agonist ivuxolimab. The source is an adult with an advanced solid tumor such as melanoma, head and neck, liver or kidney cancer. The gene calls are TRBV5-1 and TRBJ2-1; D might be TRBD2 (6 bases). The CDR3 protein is CASSVTRKRADEQFF. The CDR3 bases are TGCGCCAGCAGCGTGACTAGGAAGCGGGCCGATGAGCAGTTCTTC. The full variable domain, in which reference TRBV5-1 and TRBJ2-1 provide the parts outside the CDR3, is KAGVTQTPRYLIKTRGQQVTLSCSPISGHRSVSWYQQTPGQGLQFLFEYFSETQRNKGNFPGRFSGRQFSNSRSEMNVSTLELGDSALYLCASSVTRKRADEQFFGPGTRLTVL.